Each of the 15 T cell receptor beta chains below was sequenced from the same sample in a study of T-cell reconstitution after alpha-beta-depleted transplantation in children. The library targeted TCRbeta and was prepared with unique molecular identifiers. MiXCR, applied by TCRdb to the PCR reads, yields one record per CDR3 protein. The sample lists 200,000 to 250,000 distinct CDR3 sequences, approximately 9.7% occurring once. The specimen was PBMCs from the stem cell graft donor, collected from the stem cell graft. These receptor sequences come from a human donor who donated a stem cell graft to a child with SCID.

In this sample, this clonotype turned up many times. This chain joins TRBV20-1 and TRBJ1-2; no firm D call. The V gene lost 5 bases and the J gene lost 6 bases, with 19 bases spanning the gap. The CDR3 has 14 residues. The germline V gene encodes CDR1 DFQATT and CDR2 SNEGSKA (reference sequence). CDR3 DNA sequence: TGCAGTGCTCCCAAAGCACAACATAGTGATGGCTACACCTTC. It translates to CSAPKAQHSDGYTF.

This clonotype was seen many times. The chain employs TRBV4-2 and TRBJ2-3; 7 positions match TRBD2. J was trimmed by 2 bases and V by 6 bases; bases with no gene match: 8. This CDR3 contains 15 residues. The germline V gene has CDR1 LGHNA and CDR2 YNFKEQ. The CDR3 is CASSPGTTHTDTQYF. As DNA, the CDR3 is TGTGCCAGCAGTCCCGGGACTACCCACACAGATACGCAGTATTTT.

Many counts were recorded for this clonotype. The chain has TRBV3-1 and TRBJ2-1; no definite D call. Germline CDR1 and CDR2: LGHDT and YNNKEL (reference sequence). V was shortened by 2 bases and J by 8 bases, with 34 bases between the two germline ends. The CDR3 sequence is 21 residues long. CDR3 in DNA: TGTGCCAGCAGCCAAAAGATTTGGGTACCACCCGCCTGGCGGTTGGATGATGAGCAGTTCTTC. Translated, it gives CASSQKIWVPPAWRLDDEQFF.

This clonotype was seen ten or more times. The V gene is TRBV3-1, the J gene TRBJ1-1; D remains ambiguous. Germline values: CDR1 LGHDT, CDR2 YNNKEL (reference sequence). The CDR3 is 13 residues long. V was cut by 4 bases and J by 0 bases, with 6 bases left in between. In nucleotides, the CDR3 is TGTGCCAGCAGCCCGAGGGTGAACACTGAAGCTTTCTTT. Its protein product is CASSPRVNTEAFF. Full variable domain (rest looked up from reference TRBV3-1 and TRBJ1-1): DTAVSQTPKYLVTQMGNDKSIKCEQNLGHDTMYWYKQDSKKFLKIMFSYNNKELIINETVPNRFSPKSPDKAHLNLHINSLELGDSAVYFCASSPRVNTEAFFGQGTRLTVV.

The sample holds many counts of this clonotype. The J gene is TRBJ1-2, the V gene TRBV6-1; unclear D gene. Germline lookup yields CDR1 MNHNS and CDR2 SASEGT. This CDR3 spans 13 amino acids. V shed 3 bases and J shed 3 bases, with 8 bases lying between them. The chain's CDR3 is CASSETEDYGYTF. The DNA of the CDR3 is TGTGCCAGCAGTGAGACCGAGGACTATGGCTACACCTTC.

This clonotype was picked up many times. This sequence joins TRBV20-1 and TRBJ2-7; D unresolved. Trimming pared 4 bases from V and 4 bases from J, leaving 14 bases between. From germline, CDR1 is DFQATT and CDR2 SNEGSKA (reference sequence). The CDR3 contains 13 residues. The CDR3 region has the DNA TGCAGTGCTATTAGGGTGGGGAAGTACGAGCAGTACTTC. Protein product: CSAIRVGKYEQYF.

This clonotype was recorded many times. The chain recombines TRBV7-9 with TRBJ1-1, with D possibly matching TRBD1 (5 bases). Germline V lookup: CDR1 SEHNR, CDR2 FQNEAQ (reference sequence). The V end was cut by 4 bases, the J end by 4 bases, with 10 bases between. There are 13 residues in the CDR3. DNA for the CDR3: TGTGCCAGCAGCTCCGTTGGGGGCACTGAAGCTTTCTTT. Amino acid sequence: CASSSVGGTEAFF.

This clonotype was picked up many times. The rearrangement joins TRBV2 to TRBJ1-2, with D possibly matching TRBD1 (6 bases). CDR3 size: 12 residues. Trimming pared 8 bases from V and 8 bases from J, leaving 15 bases between. Germline V gene data show CDR1 as SNHLY and CDR2 as FYNNEI. The CDR3 protein is CASDGGPGGYTF. The CDR3 DNA reads as TGTGCCAGCGACGGGGGCCCGGGGGGCTACACCTTC.

This clonotype was seen ten or more times. The chain combines TRBV5-1 with TRBJ1-2; 9 bases line up with TRBD1. There are 17 residues in the CDR3. Germline V lookup: CDR1 SGHRS, CDR2 YFSETQ. V dropped 0 bases and J dropped 4; count of bases not matched to a gene: 10. The chain's CDR3 is CASSLGESRTGVYGYTF. For the CDR3, the DNA is TGCGCCAGCAGCTTGGGGGAGTCGAGGACAGGGGTCTATGGCTACACCTTC.

As concerns this clonotype: A much larger clone lies a single base off, so this may be a read error. The chain links TRBV5-1 to TRBJ2-1, with D perhaps matching TRBD2 (7 bases). This CDR3 is built from 15 residues. Germline assignment: CDR1 SGHRS and CDR2 YFSETQ. DNA of the CDR3: TGCGCCAGCAGCAGTGACGGGGGGCTAAATCGAGAGCAGCTCTTC. Its translation: CASSSDGGLNREQLF.

The table lists this clonotype with many counts. This chain joins TRBV28 and TRBJ1-2, with 8 bases identical to TRBD1. Germline-derived CDR1 and CDR2 are MDHEN and SYDVKM. The J segment lost 0 bases and the V segment lost 8 bases, leaving 5 bases of the junction unmatched. The CDR3 spans 14 residues. In DNA, the CDR3 is TGTGCCAGCCGACAGGGGAGGACTAACTATGGCTACACCTTC. Translated, it gives CASRQGRTNYGYTF.

This clonotype was detected ten times or more. The V gene is TRBV29-1, the J gene TRBJ1-4; no definite D call. The CDR3 contains 13 residues. V dropped 0 bases and J dropped 10 bases, with 12 bases sitting between them. Germline lookup yields CDR1 SQVTM and CDR2 ANQGSEA. CDR3: CSVEEEGGVKLFF. The DNA for the CDR3 is TGCAGCGTTGAAGAAGAAGGCGGAGTAAAACTGTTTTTT. The entire variable domain, with the rest obtained from reference TRBV29-1 and TRBJ1-4, is as follows: SAVISQKPSRDICQRGTSLTIQCQVDSQVTMMFWYRQQPGQSLTLIATANQGSEATYESGFVIDKFPISRPNLTFSTLTVSNMSPEDSSIYLCSVEEEGGVKLFFGSGTQLSVL.

In this sample, this clonotype turned up many times. The chain employs TRBV12-3 or TRBV12-4 and TRBJ2-3; 8 bases fit TRBD2. CDR3 length equals 15 residues. After removal of 6 bases from V and 7 bases from J, the junction contained 12 bases not matched to a gene. The CDR3 bases are TGTGCCAGCAGCCTACATAATCCGGGGGGGAATACGCAGTATTTT. The encoded protein is CASSLHNPGGNTQYF.

The table lists this clonotype with many counts. DNA of the CDR3: TGTGCCACAAGTTCGGGACAGAATAATTCACCCCTCCACTTT. It codes for CATSSGQNNSPLHF. The V call is TRBV7-8, the J call TRBJ1-6; 7 bases line up with TRBD1. The CDR3 has 14 residues. From germline, CDR1 is SGHVS and CDR2 FQNEAQ. After removal of 10 bases from V and 5 bases from J, the junction contained 8 bases not matched to a gene.

This clonotype showed up many times. J is TRBJ2-3 and V is TRBV29-1, with D tentatively TRBD2 (7 bases). In germline, CDR1 is SQVTM, CDR2 ANQGSEA. V lost 7 bases and J lost 5, with 19 bases in between. The CDR3 spans 14 residues. CDR3 in amino acids: CSADVWGGLDTQYF. CDR3 sequence (DNA): TGCAGCGCTGACGTGTGGGGGGGCTTAGATACGCAGTATTTT.